This T cell receptor beta chain was sequenced in a study of a mutant IDH1 vaccine in newly diagnosed glioma. Study in general: The treated population exhibited a male proportion of roughly 60%, a female proportion of about 38%, and a mean age of 40.4 years.

Method: immunoSEQ multiplex PCR; TCRdb's copy keeps in-frame clones and lacks some. The sample holds nearly 50,000 clones, around 86% seen once. This CDR3 spans 14 amino acids. CDR1 and CDR2 from the germline V gene are SGHTA and FQGTGA. The V gene lost 2 bases and the J gene lost 3 bases, with 10 bases spanning the gap. This sample's time point: baseline, week 1 (first vaccination visit). Treatment: pre-vaccination baseline after standard-of-care therapy. This clone turned up a few times. The source is a man aged 35 to 55 with glioma. The chain joins TRBV7-3 to TRBJ1-1, with D perhaps matching TRBD1 (6 bases). Source: PBMCs, taken from a glioma patient treated with radiotherapy, temozolomide or both. CDR3 coding DNA: TGTGCCAGCAGCTTAGCTCGGACAGACACTGAAGCTTTCTTT. It specifies CASSLARTDTEAFF.